This TCR beta chain was recovered during a study of blood T cell repertoires in COVID-19. Seattle patient enrollment occurred during active infection, with longitudinal follow-up thereafter. Generated by immunoSEQ multiplex PCR, the TCRdb table keeps only in-frame clones and is missing some. The profile shows about 68,000 clones, 70% to 90% of them singletons. CDR1 LGHNA and CDR2 YNFKEQ come from the germline V gene. J gave up 5 bases and V 1 base, and 8 bases lay outside the gene matches. This CDR3 is built from 15 residues. The sequence was collected from a woman between 45 and 65 years old with COVID-19, enrolled during active disease. Sample: peripheral blood. The chain combines TRBV4-2 with TRBJ2-7; 7 positions match TRBD2. CDR3 DNA sequence: TGTGCCAGCAGCCAAGCAGGTTTGGCGGGGGACGAGCAGTACTTC. Protein product: CASSQAGLAGDEQYF.